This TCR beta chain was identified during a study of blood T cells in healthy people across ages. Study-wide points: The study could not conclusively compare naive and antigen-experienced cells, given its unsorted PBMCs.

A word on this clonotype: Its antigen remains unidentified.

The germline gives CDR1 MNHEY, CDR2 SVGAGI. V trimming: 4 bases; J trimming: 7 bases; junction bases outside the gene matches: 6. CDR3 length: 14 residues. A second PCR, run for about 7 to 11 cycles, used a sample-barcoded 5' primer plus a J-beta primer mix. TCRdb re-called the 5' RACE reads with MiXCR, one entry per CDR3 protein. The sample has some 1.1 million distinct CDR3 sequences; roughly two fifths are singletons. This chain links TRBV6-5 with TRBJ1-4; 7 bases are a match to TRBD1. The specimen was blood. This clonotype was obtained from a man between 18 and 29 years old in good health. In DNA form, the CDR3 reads TGTGCCAGCAGTTTAGGGGGCGCCGGTGAAAAACTGTTTTTT. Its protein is CASSLGGAGEKLFF.